The 26 T cell receptor beta chains below all came from one sample that was sequenced in a study of blood T cell repertoires in COVID-19. Method: immunoSEQ multiplex PCR; TCRdb's copy keeps in-frame clones and lacks some. The sample has about 310,000 clones, around 89% seen once. Sequences were obtained from PBMCs or T cells enriched from blood (not recorded which). These receptors all come from a woman aged 35 to 49 who had recovered from COVID-19.

The rearrangement joins TRBV7-9 to TRBJ2-1; 9 bases fit TRBD2. With V trimmed by 1 base and J by 5 bases, 6 bases remained unmatched. The CDR3 loop spans 16 amino acids. CDR1 and CDR2 (germline): SEHNR, FQNEAQ (reference sequence). CDR3 in DNA: TGTGCCAGCAGCTTAGGGGCGGGGGGGGCCCACAATGAGCAGTTCTTC. As protein: CASSLGAGGAHNEQFF.

V and J are TRBV30 and TRBJ2-2, with 9 bases aligning to TRBD1. Trimming at V came to 1 base and at J to 5 bases, leaving 2 bases not matched to a gene. The CDR3 covers 14 residues. Germline CDR1 is GTSNPN and CDR2 is SVGIG (reference sequence). CDR3 bases: TGTGCCTGGAGTGGGACAGGGGCGACCGGGGAGCTGTTTTTT. Protein: CAWSGTGATGELFF.

This chain connects TRBV15 to TRBJ1-2, with TRBD1 matching over 12 bases. V was pared by 7 bases and J by 7 bases, with 7 bases of the junction left unmatched. This CDR3 spans 14 amino acids. Germline V lookup: CDR1 LNHNV, CDR2 YYDKDF (reference sequence). CDR3 loop: CATNPGQGAGGYTF. CDR3 bases: TGTGCCACCAACCCGGGACAGGGGGCGGGTGGCTACACCTTC.

This sequence joins TRBV13 and TRBJ2-1, with D possibly matching TRBD2 (6 bases). V lost 5 bases to trimming and J lost 11 bases, with 22 bases between them. Per germline, CDR1 PRHDT and CDR2 FYEKMQ (reference sequence). The length of the CDR3 is 15 residues. CDR3 region: CASSLGGGGRPQQFF. The CDR3 DNA is TGTGCCAGCAGCCTCGGGGGAGGTGGAAGGCCCCAGCAGTTCTTC.

The genes are TRBV4-3 and TRBJ2-7; D perhaps matches TRBD2 (5 bases). The CDR3 loop spans 13 amino acids. V lost 4 bases to trimming and J lost 3 bases, with 10 bases between them. The germline V gene encodes CDR1 LGHNA and CDR2 YSLEER. The CDR3 DNA sequence: TGCGCCAGCAGCCTAAGGGCGGGCTACGAGCAGTACTTC. Amino acids: CASSLRAGYEQYF.

Only a few counts were recorded for this clone. The chain links TRBV29-1 to TRBJ2-1, with 7 bases matching TRBD2. Trimming took 5 bases from V and 10 from J; bases not matched to a gene: 5. Germline CDR1 reads SQVTM; CDR2 reads ANQGSEA. The CDR3 sequence is 11 residues long. The CDR3 bases are TGCAGCGTTCCGATGGGGGGGGAGCAGTTCTTC. This codes for CSVPMGGEQFF.

Only one count was recorded for this clone. The V gene is TRBV11-3, the J gene TRBJ2-3; possibly TRBD2 for D (6 bases). Trimming left V 5 bases short and J 1 base short, with 10 bases between. This CDR3 comprises 14 residues. Germline V gene sequence: CDR1 SGHNT, CDR2 YENEEA. The chain's CDR3 is CASSPGGGTDTQYF. CDR3 in DNA: TGTGCCAGCAGCCCTGGCGGGGGCACAGATACGCAGTATTTT.

This clone has a single count. The chain couples TRBV19 to TRBJ1-2; 11 bases are shared with TRBD1. CDR3 length equals 16 residues. From germline, CDR1 is LNHDA and CDR2 SQIVND (reference sequence). The J segment lost 4 bases and the V segment lost 5 bases, leaving 9 bases of the junction unmatched. This CDR3 reads CASSSTPGTGGYGYTF. In DNA, the CDR3 is TGTGCCAGTAGTTCGACCCCCGGGACAGGGGGCTATGGCTACACCTTC.

The chain is built from TRBV18 and TRBJ2-5; 7 bases map to TRBD1. The V gene's germline CDR1 is KGHSH and CDR2 LQKENI. J gave up 4 bases and V 2 bases, and 7 bases lay outside the gene matches. This CDR3 comprises 15 residues. The chain's CDR3 is CASSPGTAPSETQYF. The CDR3 DNA reads as TGTGCCAGCTCACCAGGGACAGCTCCTTCAGAGACCCAGTACTTC.

The genes are TRBV24-1 and TRBJ2-2; weak D call: TRBD2 (8 bases). The V end lost 3 bases, the J end lost 0 bases, and 22 bases lay between the germline ends. Germline V lookup: CDR1 KGHDR, CDR2 SFDVKD. This CDR3 has 20 amino acids. CDR3 region: CATSDPGGTRQGANTGELFF. The CDR3 DNA sequence: TGTGCCACCAGTGATCCGGGGGGGACGAGACAGGGAGCGAACACCGGGGAGCTGTTTTTT.

The V call is TRBV7-9, the J call TRBJ1-6, with D hard to call. The germline CDR1 and CDR2 sequences are SEHNR and FQNEAQ (reference sequence). The V end was cut by 5 bases, the J end by 10 bases, with 9 bases between. The CDR3 runs 12 residues. The CDR3 spells CASSVPGSPLHF. The CDR3 nucleotides read TGTGCCAGCAGCGTTCCGGGGTCACCCCTCCACTTT.

The CDR3, as DNA: TGTGCCAGTAATCCCCGGAGGGGCAATCAGCCCCAGCATTTT. Translation: CASNPRRGNQPQHF. The rearrangement joins TRBV19 to TRBJ1-5; no definite D call. The CDR3 is 14 amino acids. The V and J ends lost 7 bases and 2 bases respectively, with 12 bases between them. The germline gives CDR1 LNHDA, CDR2 SQIVND (reference sequence).

This rearrangement joins TRBV2 to TRBJ1-2; 9 bases fit TRBD1. Trimming at V came to 4 bases and at J to 4 bases, leaving 4 bases not matched to a gene. Germline assignment: CDR1 SNHLY and CDR2 FYNNEI. This CDR3 is 14 amino acids long. DNA for the CDR3: TGTGCCAGCAGTGTCCGGGACAGGGCCTATGGCTACACCTTC. Amino acid sequence: CASSVRDRAYGYTF.

The rearrangement joins TRBV30 to TRBJ2-1, with 9 bases lining up with TRBD2. J was trimmed by 7 bases and V by 2 bases; bases with no gene match: 6. The CDR3 consists of 14 residues. CDR1 GTSNPN and CDR2 SVGIG come from the germline V gene (reference sequence). CDR3 sequence: CAWSSGGPGNEQFF. The CDR3 DNA follows: TGTGCCTGGAGTAGCGGGGGGCCAGGGAATGAGCAGTTCTTC.

This chain connects TRBV6-5 to TRBJ1-6; a possible D gene is TRBD1 (6 bases). Germline values: CDR1 MNHEY, CDR2 SVGAGI. The V end was cut by 10 bases, the J end by 6 bases, with 16 bases between. CDR3 length equals 14 residues. The CDR3 sequence is CATTKQGFNSPLHF. The CDR3 nucleotides are TGTGCCACCACGAAGCAGGGGTTTAATTCACCCCTCCACTTT.

The chain is built from TRBV9 and TRBJ2-5, with D perhaps TRBD1 (5 bases). The ends were cut back, 4 bases at V and 2 bases at J, with 6 bases in the middle. The CDR3 has 12 residues. Germline V lookup: CDR1 SGDLS, CDR2 YYNGEE. CDR3 loop: CASSRTQETQYF. CDR3 sequence (DNA): TGTGCCAGCAGCCGGACACAAGAGACCCAGTACTTC.

This chain connects TRBV27 to TRBJ2-1; 9 bases fit TRBD2. J lost 8 bases, V lost 10 bases, and 15 bases had no gene match. CDR1 is MNHEY, CDR2 SMNVEV, per germline (reference sequence). There are 15 residues in the CDR3. CDR3 residues: CATSAGLAGLDEQFF. The CDR3 nucleotides are TGTGCCACCTCGGCTGGTCTAGCGGGACTCGATGAGCAGTTCTTC.

The rearrangement joins TRBV5-1 to TRBJ1-1; a weak D match, TRBD1 (6 bases). CDR1 is SGHRS and CDR2 is YFSETQ in the germline V gene. The CDR3 is made up of 15 amino acids. The ends were cut back, 2 bases at V and 1 base at J, with 12 bases in the middle. The CDR3 DNA sequence: TGCGCCAGCAGCTTACAGGGTCGGGGGAACACTGAAGCTTTCTTT. It encodes CASSLQGRGNTEAFF. Together with reference TRBV5-1 and TRBJ1-1, the CDR3 gives the full variable domain: KAGVTQTPRYLIKTRGQQVTLSCSPISGHRSVSWYQQTPGQGLQFLFEYFSETQRNKGNFPGRFSGRQFSNSRSEMNVSTLELGDSALYLCASSLQGRGNTEAFFGQGTRLTVV.

This clone was counted only a few times. This sequence joins TRBV5-1 and TRBJ2-7, with 7 bases that match TRBD2. This CDR3 has 13 residues. Trimming at V came to 2 bases and at J to 6 bases, leaving 5 bases not matched to a gene. The germline V gene has CDR1 SGHRS and CDR2 YFSETQ. The CDR3 nucleotides are TGCGCCAGCAGCTTACAGCGGGAAGGCGAGCAGTACTTC. The encoded protein is CASSLQREGEQYF.

V gene TRBV11-3 combines with J gene TRBJ2-7; 9 bases are shared with TRBD1. The CDR3 consists of 16 residues. Germline values: CDR1 SGHNT, CDR2 YENEEA. After removal of 1 base from V and 4 bases from J, the junction contained 8 bases not matched to a gene. Here the CDR3 DNA reads TGTGCCAGCAGCTTAGGCCCGGGACAGGGCAAGTACGAGCAGTACTTC. It specifies CASSLGPGQGKYEQYF.

This rearrangement joins TRBV4-3 to TRBJ1-2; D perhaps matches TRBD1 (6 bases). CDR1 is LGHNA, CDR2 YSLEER, per germline. V was pared by 1 base and J by 2 bases, with 14 bases between. This CDR3 region has 16 residues. The chain's CDR3 is CASSQVQAGANYGYTF. CDR3 bases: TGCGCCAGCAGCCAAGTCCAGGCAGGGGCAAACTATGGCTACACCTTC.

The chain uses TRBV20-1 and TRBJ2-7, with TRBD1 as a possible D gene (6 bases). The germline CDR1 and CDR2 sequences are DFQATT and SNEGSKA (reference sequence). The CDR3 consists of 11 residues. Trimming took 4 bases from V and 4 from J, leaving 8 bases between them. The DNA for the CDR3 is TGCAGTGCTAAACAGGGTTACGAGCAGTACTTC. Protein product: CSAKQGYEQYF.

The rearrangement links TRBV2 to TRBJ1-1; the match to TRBD1 covers 8 bases. Trimming at V came to 2 bases and at J to 3 bases, leaving 5 bases not matched to a gene. Germline V gene lookup returns CDR1 SNHLY and CDR2 FYNNEI. The CDR3 covers 15 residues. Here the CDR3 reads CASSELGQGHTEAFF. The DNA of the CDR3 is TGTGCCAGCAGTGAACTTGGACAGGGTCACACTGAAGCTTTCTTT.

This chain joins TRBV7-9 and TRBJ1-5, with D tentatively TRBD1 (5 bases). CDR3 size: 15 residues. Germline CDR1 reads SEHNR; CDR2 reads FQNEAQ (reference sequence). V was clipped by 1 base and J by 4 bases, with 11 bases between them. CDR3 DNA sequence: TGTGCCAGCAGCTTAGGCGGGGACGCTAATCAGCCCCAGCATTTT. It yields the protein CASSLGGDANQPQHF.

The gene calls are TRBV6-5 and TRBJ2-1, with D unclear. V lost 8 bases and J lost 5, with 19 bases in between. The CDR3 length is 15 residues. CDR1 is MNHEY and CDR2 is SVGAGI in the germline V gene. This CDR3 is CASQPWRSRNNEQFF. The CDR3 nucleotides read TGTGCCAGCCAGCCCTGGCGGTCACGGAACAATGAGCAGTTCTTC.

The chain uses TRBV2 and TRBJ1-1; the D is unclear. Trimming shortened V by 4 bases and J by 2 bases, and 8 bases separated the two germline ends. The germline gives CDR1 SNHLY, CDR2 FYNNEI. CDR3 size: 13 residues. The CDR3 spells CASSVVSNTEAFF. Written as DNA, the CDR3 is TGTGCCAGCAGTGTTGTGAGCAACACTGAAGCTTTCTTT.